Shown below are 6 T cell receptor beta chains from a single sample sequenced in a study of response to subunit inactivated influenza vaccine. MiXCR, run by TCRdb on the RT-PCR reads, gives a single entry per CDR3 protein. The data hold hundreds of thousands of distinct CDR3 sequences, with 14% observed a single time. Source: PBMCs from blood, taken less than 15 days before vaccination. These receptors all stem from a middle-aged man who received an inactivated influenza vaccine.

This clonotype was counted once. The chain is built from TRBV18 and TRBJ2-1, with 12 positions matching TRBD2. CDR1 is KGHSH, CDR2 LQKENI, per germline. The CDR3 consists of 14 residues. Trimming cost V 2 bases and J 13 bases; bases outside gene matches: 6. In DNA, the CDR3 is TGTGCCAGCTCACCAAGGGAGACTAGCGGGAGTCAGTTCTTC. This translates into CASSPRETSGSQFF.

V and J are TRBV11-2 and TRBJ2-7, with D perhaps given as TRBD1 or TRBD2 (5 bases each). V lost 4 bases, J lost 4 bases, and 14 bases lay in between. The germline gives CDR1 SGHAT, CDR2 FQNNGV. The CDR3 runs 14 residues. The CDR3 spells CASSSVRDGYEQYF. In DNA form, the CDR3 reads TGTGCCAGCAGCTCCGTCCGGGACGGATACGAGCAGTACTTC.

This clonotype turned up a few times. The chain carries TRBV5-1 and TRBJ2-5; D not certain. CDR1 is SGHRS and CDR2 is YFSETQ in the germline V gene. The CDR3 is 12 residues long. V was shortened by 2 bases and J by 3 bases, with 5 bases between the two germline ends. The CDR3 sequence: CASSLQKETQYF. DNA of the CDR3: TGCGCCAGCAGCTTACAGAAAGAGACCCAGTACTTC.

The chain links TRBV4-3 to TRBJ2-7; TRBD1 matches 8 bases. J lost 1 base, V lost 1 base, and 6 bases had no gene match. There are 16 residues in the CDR3. The V gene's germline CDR1 is LGHNA and CDR2 YSLEER. The CDR3 loop is CASSQGFGQGSYEQYF. CDR3 DNA sequence: TGCGCCAGCAGCCAAGGTTTCGGACAGGGATCCTACGAGCAGTACTTC.

The chain uses TRBV2 and TRBJ2-5; tentative D call: TRBD1 (5 bases). Germline lookup yields CDR1 SNHLY and CDR2 FYNNEI. The CDR3 spans 13 residues. V lost 5 bases and J lost 5, with 12 bases in between. The CDR3 coding sequence is TGTGCCAGCAGTATTGCAGGGTGGGAGACCCAGTACTTC. Translating it yields CASSIAGWETQYF.

The chain combines TRBV20-1 with TRBJ2-2, with 7 positions matching TRBD2. This CDR3 contains 15 residues. Germline V gives CDR1 DFQATT, CDR2 SNEGSKA (reference sequence). The V gene end was trimmed by 2 bases and the J gene end by 4 bases; junction bases not matched to a gene: 7. This CDR3 reads CSARLGGSSTGELFF. The CDR3 nucleotides are TGCAGTGCTAGACTGGGAGGGTCGAGCACCGGGGAGCTGTTTTTT.